One sample yielded the 8 T cell receptor beta chains listed below, sequenced in a study of T-cell memory formation after mild COVID-19 (dated by TCRdb to the early 2020s). Preparation of the library involved 5' RACE. Sequencing was performed on an Illumina NovaSeq 6000. The public reads were run again by TCRdb, first through fastp at Q25 and then through MiXCR, and only productive beta chains were kept. Every CDR3 protein is listed once, alongside the most common genes and DNA of its rows. In this sample the table shows 260,000 or so distinct CDR3 sequences, 16% of which occur a single time. Together, the top ten hold roughly a fifth of the sample. Sequences were obtained from PBMCs or a T cell subset sorted from them (not recorded which). These receptors originate from a man aged 18 to 30 who had mild COVID-19 (a few samples of this study predate the infection). The sample titles of this study are shuffled in the database, so cell type and time point are left out; the donor was told from shared clones.

This clonotype has only a few counts. The rearrangement joins TRBV5-1 to TRBJ2-3, with 7 bases fitting TRBD2. The junction had 3 bases not matched to a gene; V was cut back by 4 bases and J by 1 base. Looked up from germline, CDR1 is SGHRS and CDR2 is YFSETQ. This CDR3 is 14 amino acids long. CDR3 amino acids: CASSRGVGTDTQYF. The CDR3 DNA reads as TGCGCCAGCAGCCGGGGGGTTGGCACAGATACGCAGTATTTT.

The V call is TRBV7-6, the J call TRBJ1-1; D may be TRBD1 (5 bases). Per the germline V gene, CDR1 is SGHVS and CDR2 is FNYEAQ. The CDR3 loop spans 16 amino acids. V was clipped by 1 base and J by 1 base, with 13 bases between them. The CDR3 DNA reads as TGTGCCAGCAGCTTAGAGGCGGCAGGGCGGAACACTGAAGCTTTCTTT. Translated: CASSLEAAGRNTEAFF.

The chain has TRBV20-1 and TRBJ2-3, with a possible D match to TRBD2 (6 bases). V gave up 4 bases and J gave up 1 base, with 12 bases separating them. The CDR3 has 14 residues. Germline V gives CDR1 DFQATT, CDR2 SNEGSKA (reference sequence). This chain's CDR3 is CSATGTRRTDTQYF. The CDR3 nucleotides read TGCAGTGCTACAGGGACTCGGCGCACAGATACGCAGTATTTT.

This clonotype turned up a few times. The rearrangement links TRBV11-2 to TRBJ2-7, with 8 bases identical to TRBD1. CDR3 length: 14 residues. The J segment lost 9 bases and the V segment lost 0 bases, leaving 7 bases of the junction unmatched. The V gene's germline CDR1 is SGHAT and CDR2 FQNNGV. CDR3: CASSLDPTGGGQYF. DNA of the CDR3: TGTGCCAGCAGCTTAGACCCAACAGGGGGTGGGCAGTACTTC.

This clonotype was seen more than once but under ten times. The chain links TRBV7-9 to TRBJ2-1; 9 bases align to TRBD1. Germline V gene sequence: CDR1 SEHNR, CDR2 FQNEAQ (reference sequence). This CDR3 contains 14 residues. V shed 5 bases, J shed 9 bases, and the junction held 8 bases outside the gene matches. DNA for the CDR3: TGTGCCAGCAGCCAGGGACAGGGAGCGAGTGAGCAGTTCTTC. This sequence encodes CASSQGQGASEQFF. Looking up the rest from reference TRBV7-9 and TRBJ2-1 gives the full variable domain: DTGVSQNPRHKITKRGQNVTFRCDPISEHNRLYWYRQTLGQGPEFLTYFQNEAQLEKSRLLSDRFSAERPKGSFSTLEIQRTEQGDSAMYLCASSQGQGASEQFFGPGTRLTVL.

The genes are TRBV7-2 and TRBJ2-2; weak D call: TRBD1 (5 bases). The CDR3 extends over 15 amino acids. Looked up from germline, CDR1 is SGHTA and CDR2 is FQGNSA. The germline V and J ends were trimmed by 6 bases and 0 bases, with 11 bases remaining between them. Written as DNA, the CDR3 is TGTGCCAGCAGATACGACAGATCGAACACCGGGGAGCTGTTTTTT. Translation: CASRYDRSNTGELFF.

This clonotype was recorded many times. The genes are TRBV5-1 and TRBJ1-1; a possible D gene is TRBD1 (6 bases). V was pared by 3 bases and J by 1 base, with 7 bases between. The germline V gene has CDR1 SGHRS and CDR2 YFSETQ. This CDR3 contains 13 residues. The CDR3 coding sequence is TGCGCCAGCAGCTGGACAGAGAACACTGAAGCTTTCTTT. Protein sequence: CASSWTENTEAFF.

This chain uses TRBV28 with TRBJ1-5; D is undetermined. Germline V lookup: CDR1 MDHEN, CDR2 SYDVKM. V was cut by 6 bases and J by 2 bases, with 14 bases left in between. This CDR3 comprises 15 residues. In DNA, the CDR3 is TGTGCCAGCAGGACGATGGGGTCGGGCAATCAGCCCCAGCATTTT. This gives the protein CASRTMGSGNQPQHF.